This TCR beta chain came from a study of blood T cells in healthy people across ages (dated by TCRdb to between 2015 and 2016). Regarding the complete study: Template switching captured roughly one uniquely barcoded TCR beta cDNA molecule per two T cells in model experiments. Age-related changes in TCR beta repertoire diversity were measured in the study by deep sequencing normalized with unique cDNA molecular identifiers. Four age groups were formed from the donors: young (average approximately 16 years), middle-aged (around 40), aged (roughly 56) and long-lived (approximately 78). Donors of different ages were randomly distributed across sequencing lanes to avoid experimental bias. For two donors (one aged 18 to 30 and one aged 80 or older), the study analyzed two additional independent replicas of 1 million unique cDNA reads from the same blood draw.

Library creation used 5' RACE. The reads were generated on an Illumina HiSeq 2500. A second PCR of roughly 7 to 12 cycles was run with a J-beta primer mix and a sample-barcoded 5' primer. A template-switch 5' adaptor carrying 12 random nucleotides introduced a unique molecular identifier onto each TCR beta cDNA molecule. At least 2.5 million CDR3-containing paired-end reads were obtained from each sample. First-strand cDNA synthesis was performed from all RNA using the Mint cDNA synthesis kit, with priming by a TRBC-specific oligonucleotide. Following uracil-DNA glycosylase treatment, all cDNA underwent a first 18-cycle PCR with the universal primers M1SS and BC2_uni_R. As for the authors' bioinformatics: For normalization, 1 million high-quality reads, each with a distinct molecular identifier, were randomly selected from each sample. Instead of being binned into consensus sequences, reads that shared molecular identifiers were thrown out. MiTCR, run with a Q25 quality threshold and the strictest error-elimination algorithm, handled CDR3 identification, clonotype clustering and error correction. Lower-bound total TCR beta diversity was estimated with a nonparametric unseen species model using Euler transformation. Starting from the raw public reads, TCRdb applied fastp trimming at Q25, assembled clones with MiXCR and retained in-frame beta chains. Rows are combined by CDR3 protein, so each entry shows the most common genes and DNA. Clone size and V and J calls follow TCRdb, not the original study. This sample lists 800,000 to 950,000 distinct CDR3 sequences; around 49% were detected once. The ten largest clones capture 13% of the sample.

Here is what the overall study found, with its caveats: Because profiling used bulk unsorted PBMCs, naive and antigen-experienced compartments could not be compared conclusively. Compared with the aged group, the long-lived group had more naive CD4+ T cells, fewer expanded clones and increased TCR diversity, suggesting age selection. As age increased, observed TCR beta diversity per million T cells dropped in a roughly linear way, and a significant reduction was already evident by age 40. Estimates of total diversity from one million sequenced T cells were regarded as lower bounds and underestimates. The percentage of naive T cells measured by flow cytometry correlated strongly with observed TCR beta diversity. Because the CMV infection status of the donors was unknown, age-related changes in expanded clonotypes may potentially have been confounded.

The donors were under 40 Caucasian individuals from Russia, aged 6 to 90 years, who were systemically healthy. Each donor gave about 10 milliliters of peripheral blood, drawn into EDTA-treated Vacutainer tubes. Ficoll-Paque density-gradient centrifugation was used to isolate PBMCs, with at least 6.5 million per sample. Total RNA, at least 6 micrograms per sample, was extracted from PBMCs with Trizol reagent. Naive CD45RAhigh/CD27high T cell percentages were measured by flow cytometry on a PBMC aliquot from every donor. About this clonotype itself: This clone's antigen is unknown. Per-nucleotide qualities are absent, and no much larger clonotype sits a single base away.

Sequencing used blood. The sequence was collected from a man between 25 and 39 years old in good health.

The CDR3 sequence is CASSSGTSGGETQYF. The sequenced DNA: TGCGCCAGCAGCTCCGGGACTAGCGGGGGAGAGACCCAGTACTTC. Recombination connected TRBV5-1 to TRBJ2-5; 14 bases in the middle match TRBD2. Taken from the germline V gene, the CDR1 and CDR2 loops are SGHRS and YFSETQ. Trimming takes 3 bases off V and 4 bases off J; junction bases not matched to a gene: 2. The CDR3 contains 15 residues, cysteine and phenylalanine counted. Here the CDR3 DNA is all that survives: 45 bases in frame from base 1.